This T cell receptor beta chain was sequenced in a study of T cells in Graves' hyperthyroidism and ophthalmopathy. About the research overall: Before any treatment, at initial diagnosis, peripheral blood was collected.

The authors took PBMCs from 10 ml fresh peripheral blood. This CDR3 comprises 15 residues. V lost 2 bases, J lost 2 bases, and 11 bases lay in between. Germline CDR1 reads MDHEN; CDR2 reads SYDVKM. RNA transcripts gave rise to amplified TCR beta CDR3 regions. The HTBI primer set served for first-round RT-PCR of the TCR CDR3. TCRdb independently ran MiXCR on the multiplex PCR reads; one entry per CDR3 protein. Of 110,000 to 150,000 distinct CDR3 sequences listed, around 21% were seen once; the top ten hold about 67%. This clonotype was observed many times. The sequenced sample consisted of blood. The chain recombines TRBV28 with TRBJ2-3, with D perhaps TRBD2 (6 bases). The receptor was isolated from a woman in her forties or fifties with Graves' hyperthyroidism that later progressed to Graves' ophthalmopathy. The CDR3: CASSLGLAVTDTQYF. The CDR3 bases are TGTGCCAGCAGTTTAGGGTTAGCGGTCACAGATACGCAGTATTTT.